The 26 T cell receptor beta chains given below trace back to one sample, sequenced in a study of neurological immune-mediated disorders (dated by TCRdb to between 2018 and 2021). Library creation used 5' RACE. Data came from an Illumina HiSeq 2500. Using fastp at Q25 and MiXCR, TCRdb reprocessed the public reads and kept productive beta chains. Merged by CDR3 protein, the rows form single entries marked with the most common genes and DNA. The sample profile shows approximately 39,000 distinct CDR3 sequences; about 7% of them were found once. 5.5% to 6.5% of the sample rests with the top ten. Source material: CD4+ T cells from blood. The receptors come from a man in his fifties in good health.

The sample holds a few counts of this clonotype. CDR3 loop: CASSIASGRASNEQFF. The CDR3 bases are TGTGCCAGTAGTATAGCTAGCGGGAGGGCCTCTAATGAGCAGTTCTTC. The V and J genes are TRBV19 and TRBJ2-1; 12 positions match TRBD2. J gave up 7 bases and V 1 base, and 5 bases lay outside the gene matches. This CDR3 contains 16 residues. Germline CDR1 and CDR2: LNHDA and SQIVND (reference sequence).

The table lists this clonotype with many counts. The chain combines TRBV20-1 with TRBJ2-1; D is ambiguous. Per germline, CDR1 DFQATT and CDR2 SNEGSKA (reference sequence). The CDR3 length is 14 residues. V lost 3 bases and J lost 0, with 9 bases in between. DNA for the CDR3: TGCAGTGCTAGCCTCAGAAGCTCCTACAATGAGCAGTTCTTC. This sequence encodes CSASLRSSYNEQFF.

This clonotype was picked up many times. The rearrangement joins TRBV18 to TRBJ2-7; no reliable D call. The CDR3 length is 12 residues. Germline loops: CDR1 KGHSH, CDR2 LQKENI. V dropped 2 bases and J dropped 4 bases, with 6 bases sitting between them. CDR3 sequence: CASSPGHYEQYF. CDR3 DNA sequence: TGTGCCAGCTCACCAGGTCATTACGAGCAGTACTTC.

This clonotype was found many times. The J gene is TRBJ2-6, the V gene TRBV15, with a tentative D call TRBD2 (5 bases). This CDR3 is built from 18 residues. Germline-derived CDR1 and CDR2 are LNHNV and YYDKDF (reference sequence). The V gene lost 5 bases and the J gene lost 1 base, with 18 bases spanning the gap. CDR3 amino acids: CATSGLILEASGANVLTF. In nucleotides, the CDR3 is TGTGCCACCAGCGGACTCATATTGGAGGCGTCTGGGGCCAACGTCCTGACTTTC.

In this sample, this clonotype turned up many times. The V call is TRBV20-1, the J call TRBJ1-1, with 11 bases aligning to TRBD1. From germline, CDR1 is DFQATT and CDR2 SNEGSKA (reference sequence). The CDR3 runs to 13 residues. The V gene end was trimmed by 3 bases and the J gene end by 5 bases; junction bases not matched to a gene: 2. The CDR3 nucleotides are TGCAGTGCTAGGCGGGACAGGGGGACTGAAGCTTTCTTT. It encodes CSARRDRGTEAFF.

This clonotype was observed at least ten times. The chain links TRBV5-1 to TRBJ2-7; TRBD2 matches at 10 bases. From germline, CDR1 is SGHRS and CDR2 YFSETQ. The length of the CDR3 is 13 residues. V lost 5 bases and J lost 4; bases outside the gene matches: 3. The DNA of the CDR3 is TGCGCCAGCAGTCGGACTAGCGGTTACGAGCAGTACTTC. Amino acid sequence: CASSRTSGYEQYF.

This clonotype was observed at least ten times. V and J are TRBV24-1 and TRBJ1-5; unclear D gene. The V end was cut by 4 bases, the J end by 1 base, with 10 bases between. CDR1 is KGHDR, CDR2 SFDVKD, per germline. The CDR3 spans 15 residues. CDR3 region: CATSDPSLSNQPQHF. CDR3 DNA: TGTGCCACCAGTGACCCCTCTCTGAGCAATCAGCCCCAGCATTTT.

This clonotype was counted at least ten times. The chain joins TRBV6-5 to TRBJ2-2; the match to TRBD1 covers 8 bases. Looked up from germline, CDR1 is MNHEY and CDR2 is SVGAGI. The V gene end was trimmed by 4 bases and the J gene end by 6 bases; junction bases not matched to a gene: 10. CDR3 length: 16 residues. This chain's CDR3 is CASSSLAGGVAGELFF. The CDR3 DNA follows: TGTGCCAGCAGTTCCCTGGCAGGGGGCGTAGCCGGGGAGCTGTTTTTT.

At least ten counts were recorded for this clonotype. The gene calls are TRBV5-5 and TRBJ2-1, with TRBD2 matching 13 bases. Losses at the gene ends were 1 base for V and 7 bases for J; bases not matched to a gene: 11. CDR3 length: 18 residues. Germline CDR1 SGHKS, CDR2 YYEKEE (reference sequence). CDR3 region: CASSLSGLAGDWRNEQFF. The CDR3 nucleotides read TGTGCCAGCAGCTTGTCTGGACTAGCGGGAGATTGGAGAAATGAGCAGTTCTTC.

This clonotype has at least ten counts. This chain joins TRBV7-6 and TRBJ2-1, with 8 bases identical to TRBD2. This CDR3 contains 15 residues. The V and J ends lost 0 bases and 8 bases, in that order; junction bases with no gene match: 6. The germline V gene encodes CDR1 SGHVS and CDR2 FNYEAQ. Written as DNA, the CDR3 is TGTGCCAGCAGCTTAGCGGCGGGAGGATGGGATGAGCAGTTCTTC. This codes for CASSLAAGGWDEQFF.

In its sample, this clonotype was seen many times. J is TRBJ2-3 and V is TRBV30, with 7 bases fitting TRBD1. CDR3 length: 17 residues. Looked up from germline, CDR1 is GTSNPN and CDR2 is SVGIG (reference sequence). V dropped 4 bases and J dropped 2; count of bases not matched to a gene: 15. The chain's CDR3 is CAWKANVRGTNTDTQYF. As DNA, the CDR3 is TGTGCCTGGAAAGCCAACGTCAGGGGGACAAACACAGATACGCAGTATTTT.

The V call is TRBV12-3 or TRBV12-4, the J call TRBJ2-1; D is unresolved. CDR3 length: 12 amino acids. Trimming pared 5 bases from V and 4 bases from J, leaving 6 bases between. CDR3 region: CASSVIYNEQFF. The CDR3 DNA follows: TGTGCCAGCAGTGTGATATACAATGAGCAGTTCTTC.

This clonotype was found many times. V usage is TRBV5-1 and J usage is TRBJ1-4, with D hard to call. V gave up 4 bases and J gave up 7 bases, with 20 bases separating them. Germline V gives CDR1 SGHRS, CDR2 YFSETQ. This CDR3 is 16 amino acids long. CDR3 region: CASSPDVQGLSEKLFF. CDR3 DNA sequence: TGCGCCAGCAGCCCGGACGTCCAAGGGTTAAGTGAAAAACTGTTTTTT.

This clonotype was found many times. This chain connects TRBV5-1 to TRBJ1-1; tentatively, D is TRBD1 (5 bases). V was clipped by 7 bases and J by 1 base, with 8 bases between them. The CDR3 has 12 residues. Germline values: CDR1 SGHRS, CDR2 YFSETQ. CDR3 DNA: TGCGCCAGCGGGACTGCGAACACTGAAGCTTTCTTT. The encoded protein is CASGTANTEAFF.

This clonotype was detected many times. The rearrangement links TRBV7-2 to TRBJ2-1; D may be TRBD2 (7 bases). Germline CDR1 is SGHTA and CDR2 is FQGNSA. The CDR3 is made up of 19 amino acids. V was clipped by 8 bases and J by 7 bases, with 33 bases between them. DNA of the CDR3: TGTGCCAGCTCAAGTTTATCCCCGAGGGGGGGCCTTTCGTGGAATGAGCAGTTCTTC. It translates to CASSSLSPRGGLSWNEQFF.

Only a few counts were recorded for this clonotype. This sequence joins TRBV4-3 and TRBJ2-6; D unclear. The CDR3 sequence is 16 residues long. The germline V gene has CDR1 LGHNA and CDR2 YSLEER. Trimming stripped 1 base from V and 0 bases from J, with 7 bases between. The CDR3 DNA reads as TGCGCCAGCAGCCAAGCTCACCACTCTGGGGCCAACGTCCTGACTTTC. Its translation is CASSQAHHSGANVLTF.

This clonotype was seen many times. A junction end diverges from the germline sequence, so it may reflect a read error. V is TRBV5-1 and J is TRBJ2-2; D is uncertain. CDR3 length equals 16 residues. CDR1 and CDR2 from the germline V gene are SGHRS and YFSETQ. DNA for the CDR3: TGCGCCAGCAGCTCCGTCCCGGTGGGGAACGCCGGGGAGCTGTTTTTT. Translating gives CASSSVPVGNAGELFF.

This clonotype was observed at least ten times. The chain links TRBV5-6 to TRBJ2-1; D remains unclear. The V end lost 1 base, the J end lost 2 bases, and 4 bases lay between the germline ends. The CDR3 spans 13 residues. Germline values: CDR1 SGHDT, CDR2 YYEEEE. The CDR3 DNA reads TGTGCCAGCAGCTTGCCCACCTACAATGAGCAGTTCTTC. This codes for CASSLPTYNEQFF.

There are many counts of this clonotype. The chain combines TRBV5-1 with TRBJ2-2; the match to TRBD1 covers 7 bases. CDR1 is SGHRS, CDR2 YFSETQ, per germline. The CDR3 has 17 amino acids. The J segment lost 2 bases and the V segment lost 1 base, leaving 8 bases of the junction unmatched. The CDR3 reads CASSLPGGPLNTGELFF. The DNA for the CDR3 is TGCGCCAGCAGCTTGCCAGGGGGACCGCTAAACACCGGGGAGCTGTTTTTT.

This clonotype was seen repeatedly, ten times or more. This chain joins TRBV7-2 and TRBJ2-2; 7 bases agree with TRBD2. Germline lookup yields CDR1 SGHTA and CDR2 FQGNSA. The CDR3 extends over 15 amino acids. V trimming: 5 bases; J trimming: 2 bases; junction bases outside the gene matches: 5. In DNA, the CDR3 is TGTGCCAGCAGCCGAGCGGGACCTAACACCGGGGAGCTGTTTTTT. Protein: CASSRAGPNTGELFF.

This clonotype was found many times. V gene TRBV5-8 combines with J gene TRBJ2-1, with unresolved D. Germline-derived CDR1 and CDR2 are SGHTS and YDEGEE. The CDR3 totals 12 residues. V lost 3 bases, J lost 6 bases, and 7 bases lay in between. This CDR3 is CASSSLINEQFF. In DNA form, the CDR3 reads TGTGCCAGCAGCTCTCTCATCAATGAGCAGTTCTTC. Supplemented by reference TRBV5-8 and TRBJ2-1, the full variable domain reads EAGVTQSPTHLIKTRGQQATLRCSPISGHTSVYWYQQALGLGLQFLLWYDEGEERNRGNFPPRFSGRQFPNYSSELNVNALELEDSALYLCASSSLINEQFFGPGTRLTVL.

This clonotype was seen at least ten times. The chain employs TRBV5-1 and TRBJ1-6; the D is unclear. With 1 base removed from V and 6 bases from J, the gap between germline ends came to 11 bases. Per germline, CDR1 SGHRS and CDR2 YFSETQ. CDR3 length: 15 amino acids. The chain's CDR3 is CASSLSTGSNSPLHF. CDR3 DNA sequence: TGCGCCAGCAGCTTGTCTACGGGGTCTAATTCACCCCTCCACTTT.

This clonotype was recorded at least ten times. The chain combines TRBV20-1 with TRBJ2-1, with 7 bases identical to TRBD2. In germline, CDR1 is DFQATT, CDR2 SNEGSKA (reference sequence). The CDR3 consists of 14 residues. The CDR3 region has the DNA TGCGGAGGTGAGCGGGGCGGCTCCTACAATGAGCAGTTCTTC. Its protein product is CGGERGGSYNEQFF.

This clonotype was picked up many times. The CDR3 coding sequence is TGTGCCAGCACCCGGACAGGGGGCGCGGGTGGGGCCAACGTCCTGACTTTC. Residues: CASTRTGGAGGANVLTF. The V and J genes are TRBV3-1 and TRBJ2-6; 11 bases map to TRBD1. CDR3 length: 17 residues. CDR1 is LGHDT and CDR2 is YNNKEL in the germline V gene (reference sequence). J gave up 3 bases and V 7 bases, and 8 bases lay outside the gene matches. Full variable domain (missing parts from reference TRBV3-1 and TRBJ2-6): DTAVSQTPKYLVTQMGNDKSIKCEQNLGHDTMYWYKQDSKKFLKIMFSYNNKELIINETVPNRFSPKSPDKAHLNLHINSLELGDSAVYFCASTRTGGAGGANVLTFGAGSRLTVL.

This clonotype was counted many times. J is TRBJ1-6 and V is TRBV20-1; D gene ambiguous. Germline-derived CDR1 and CDR2 are DFQATT and SNEGSKA (reference sequence). The CDR3 spans 14 residues. Trimming took 5 bases from V and 3 from J, leaving 11 bases between them. The CDR3 region has the DNA TGCAGTGCTGTACCTCCGGGCTATAATTCACCCCTCCACTTT. This translates into CSAVPPGYNSPLHF.

Ten or more counts support this clonotype. The chain couples TRBV2 to TRBJ2-7; D not resolved. The germline V and J ends were trimmed by 4 bases and 4 bases, with 5 bases remaining between them. The CDR3 length is 11 residues. Germline V gene lookup returns CDR1 SNHLY and CDR2 FYNNEI. CDR3 sequence: CASSVGYEQYF. In DNA form, the CDR3 reads TGTGCCAGCAGTGTGGGATACGAGCAGTACTTC.